The rows below give T cell receptor beta chains drawn from one sample of a study of T cell responses to AZD1222 COVID-19 vaccine. Sequenced by immunoSEQ multiplex PCR; TCRdb stores in-frame clones only, minus some. The repertoire has 200,000 to 300,000 clones, over 90% of them found once; the top ten carry around 0.57%. The sequenced sample was peripheral blood, obtained on day 0 of AZD1222 vaccination. These receptor sequences come from an adult in good health. The CDR3 runs from the conserved cysteine through the conserved F or W. The order of the fields is D gene, clone size, J gene, V gene, CDR3 DNA, CDR3 protein. A D gene is named only where the DNA matches it firmly. Only some rows state a clone size, as once, few, many or a class for expanded clones.

d_gene: .
abundance: .
j_gene: TRBJ2-7
v_gene: TRBV20-1
CDR3nt: TGCAGTGCTAGAGCCGAGCAGTACTTC
CDR3aa: CSARAEQYF

d_gene: .
abundance: .
j_gene: TRBJ2-3
v_gene: TRBV11-3
CDR3nt: TGTGCCAGCAGCCACCAGGGGCAGGGTGTAGATACGCAGTATTTT
CDR3aa: CASSHQGQGVDTQYF

d_gene: .
abundance: .
j_gene: TRBJ1-5
v_gene: TRBV28
CDR3nt: TGTGCCAGCAGTCATGACGGTAACAATCAGCCCCAGCATTTT
CDR3aa: CASSHDGNNQPQHF

d_gene: .
abundance: once
j_gene: TRBJ2-7
v_gene: TRBV28
CDR3nt: TGTGCCAGCAGTTGGAACGGGGACGAGCAGTACTTC
CDR3aa: CASSWNGDEQYF

d_gene: .
abundance: .
j_gene: TRBJ2-7
v_gene: TRBV5-6
CDR3nt: TGTGCCAGCAGCTTGTCTTTCAGGACCATCGGACCGCAGTACTTC
CDR3aa: CASSLSFRTIGPQYF

d_gene: TRBD1
abundance: .
j_gene: TRBJ1-2
v_gene: TRBV19
CDR3nt: TGTGCCAGTAGTAGATTCTCGGGACAGGGGTCCCCTTATGGCTACACCTTC
CDR3aa: CASSRFSGQGSPYGYTF

d_gene: .
abundance: .
j_gene: TRBJ2-2
v_gene: TRBV27
CDR3nt: TGTGCCAGCAGTTCCCTCTCCGACATTCCCGGGGAGCTGTTTTTT
CDR3aa: CASSSLSDIPGELFF

d_gene: .
abundance: .
j_gene: TRBJ1-4
v_gene: TRBV5-1
CDR3nt: TGCGCCAGCAGCTCCAGGGGAAAACTGTTTTTT
CDR3aa: CASSSRGKLFF

d_gene: .
abundance: .
j_gene: TRBJ1-1
v_gene: TRBV15
CDR3nt: TGTGCCACCAGCCCCCCACGGACGGTGAACACTGAAGCTTTCTTT
CDR3aa: CATSPPRTVNTEAFF

d_gene: .
abundance: .
j_gene: TRBJ2-3
v_gene: TRBV12-3/TRBV12-4
CDR3nt: TGTGCCAGCACCGGGCGTAGCACAGATACGCAGTATTTT
CDR3aa: CASTGRSTDTQYF

d_gene: .
abundance: .
j_gene: TRBJ2-4
v_gene: TRBV3-1/TRBV3-2
CDR3nt: TGTGCCAGCAGCCAAGACCCCCAGGGGTGGGGCATTCAGTACTTC
CDR3aa: CASSQDPQGWGIQYF

d_gene: TRBD1
abundance: .
j_gene: TRBJ2-2
v_gene: TRBV11-1
CDR3nt: TGTGCCAGCAGCTCCCAGGGGGCGCTTACCGGGGAGCTGTTTTTT
CDR3aa: CASSSQGALTGELFF

d_gene: .
abundance: .
j_gene: TRBJ2-7
v_gene: TRBV7-3
CDR3nt: TGTGCCAGCAGCTCACCCACACAGGGATTTATATACGAGCAGTACTTC
CDR3aa: CASSSPTQGFIYEQYF

d_gene: .
abundance: .
j_gene: TRBJ1-3
v_gene: TRBV6-5
CDR3nt: TGTGCCAGCACCCCGGTTTGGGCTGGAAACACCATATATTTT
CDR3aa: CASTPVWAGNTIYF

d_gene: .
abundance: .
j_gene: TRBJ2-7
v_gene: TRBV2
CDR3nt: TGTGCCAGCCAAAGGGCCGACGAGCAGTACTTC
CDR3aa: CASQRADEQYF